This T cell receptor beta chain was obtained from a study of shared clonotypes between healthy human individuals. Study-wide background: There were three CD4 naive, three CD4 memory, two CD8 naive and one CD8 memory plates per donor. Findings and caveats of the study: Sampling covered nothing but blood. Tissue TCR repertoires likely differ from those found in blood.

Turning to this clone: What it recognizes is unknown.

The V and J ends lost 0 bases and 1 base respectively, with 13 bases between them. The CDR3 totals 17 residues. Germline V gene sequence: CDR1 LGHNA, CDR2 YSLEER. CD45RO-negative, CCR7-selected cells formed the naive CD8 fraction, which excluded terminally differentiated effector memory CD45RA+ cells. All donors were healthy HIV-negative adults lacking recent acute infections or vaccinations. Sequencing used immunoSEQ multiplex PCR; TCRdb keeps in-frame clones, though not all of them. The sample has about 700,000 clones; about 91% are singletons. The rearrangement joins TRBV4-3 to TRBJ2-1; unclear D gene. Sequencing input: naive CD8+ T cells sorted from blood. This clonotype was sampled from a man between 25 and 39 years old in good health. CDR3 in DNA: TGCGCCAGCAGCCAAGACGCGGTTCCCGGGTCCTACAATGAGCAGTTCTTC. It yields the protein CASSQDAVPGSYNEQFF.